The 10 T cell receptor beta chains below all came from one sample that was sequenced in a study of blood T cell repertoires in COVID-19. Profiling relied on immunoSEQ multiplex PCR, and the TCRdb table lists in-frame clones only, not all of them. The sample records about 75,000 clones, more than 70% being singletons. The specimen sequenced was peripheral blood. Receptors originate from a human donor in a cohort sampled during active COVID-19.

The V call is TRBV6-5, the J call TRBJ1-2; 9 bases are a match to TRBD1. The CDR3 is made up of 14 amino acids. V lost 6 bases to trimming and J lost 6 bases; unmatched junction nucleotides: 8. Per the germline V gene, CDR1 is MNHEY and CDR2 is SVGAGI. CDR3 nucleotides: TGTGCCAGCAGCCCCGGGACAGGGAGGGATGGCTACACCTTC. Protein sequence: CASSPGTGRDGYTF.

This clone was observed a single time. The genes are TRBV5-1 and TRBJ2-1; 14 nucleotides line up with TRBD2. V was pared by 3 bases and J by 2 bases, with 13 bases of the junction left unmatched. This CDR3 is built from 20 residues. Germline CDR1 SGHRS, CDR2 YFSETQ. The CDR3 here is CASSSTGLAGVFRAYNEQFF. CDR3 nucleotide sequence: TGCGCCAGCAGCTCGACGGGACTAGCGGGAGTATTTAGGGCCTACAATGAGCAGTTCTTC.

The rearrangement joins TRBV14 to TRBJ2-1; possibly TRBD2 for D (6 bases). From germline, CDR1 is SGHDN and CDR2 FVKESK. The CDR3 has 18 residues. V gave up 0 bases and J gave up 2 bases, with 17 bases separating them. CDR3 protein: CASSQDLFGGLTYNEQFF. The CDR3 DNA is TGTGCCAGCAGCCAAGATCTATTTGGGGGGTTAACCTACAATGAGCAGTTCTTC.

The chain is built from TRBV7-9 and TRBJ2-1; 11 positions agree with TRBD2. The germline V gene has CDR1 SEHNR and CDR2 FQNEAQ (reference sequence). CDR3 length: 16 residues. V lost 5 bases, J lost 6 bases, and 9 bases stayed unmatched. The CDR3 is CASSPMSSGGSNEQFF. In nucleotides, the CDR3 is TGTGCCAGCAGCCCAATGTCTAGCGGGGGGAGCAATGAGCAGTTCTTC.

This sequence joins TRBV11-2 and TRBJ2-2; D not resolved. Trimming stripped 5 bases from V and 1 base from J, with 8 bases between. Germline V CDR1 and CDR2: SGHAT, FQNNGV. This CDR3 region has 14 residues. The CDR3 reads CASSRSVNTGELFF. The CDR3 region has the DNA TGTGCCAGCAGCCGTTCAGTGAACACCGGGGAGCTGTTTTTT.

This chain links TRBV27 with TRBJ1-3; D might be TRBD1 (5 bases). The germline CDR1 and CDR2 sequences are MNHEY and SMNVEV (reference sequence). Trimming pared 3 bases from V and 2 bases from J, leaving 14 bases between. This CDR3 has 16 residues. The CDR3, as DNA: TGTGCCAGCAGTTTTCGGTTGGGGGGAACTGGAAACACCATATATTTT. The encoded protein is CASSFRLGGTGNTIYF.

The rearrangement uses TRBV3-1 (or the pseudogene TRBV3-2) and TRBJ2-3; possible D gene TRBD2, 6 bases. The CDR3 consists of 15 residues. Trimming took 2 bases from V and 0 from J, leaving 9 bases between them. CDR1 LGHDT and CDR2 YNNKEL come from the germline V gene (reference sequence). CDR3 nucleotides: TGTGCCAGCAGCCAATCTAGCGCTAGCACAGATACGCAGTATTTT. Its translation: CASSQSSASTDTQYF.

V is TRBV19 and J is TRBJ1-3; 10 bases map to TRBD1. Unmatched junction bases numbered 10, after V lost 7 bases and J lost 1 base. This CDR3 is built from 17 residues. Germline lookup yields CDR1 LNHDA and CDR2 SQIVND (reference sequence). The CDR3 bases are TGTGCCAGTACCATGACAGGGGGCGCGAGATCTGGAAACACCATATATTTT. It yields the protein CASTMTGGARSGNTIYF.

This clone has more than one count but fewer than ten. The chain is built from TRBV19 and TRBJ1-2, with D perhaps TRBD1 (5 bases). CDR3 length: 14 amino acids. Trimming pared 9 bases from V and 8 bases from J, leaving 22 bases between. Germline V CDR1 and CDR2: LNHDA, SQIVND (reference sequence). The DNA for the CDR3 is TGTGCCAGCCAACTGCCTCGGCAGGGAGGCGGCTACACCTTC. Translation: CASQLPRQGGGYTF.

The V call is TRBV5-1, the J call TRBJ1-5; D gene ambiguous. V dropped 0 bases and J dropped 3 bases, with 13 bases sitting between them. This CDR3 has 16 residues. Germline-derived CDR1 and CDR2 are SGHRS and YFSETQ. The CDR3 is CASSLGGLSYNQPQHF. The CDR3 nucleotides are TGCGCCAGCAGCTTGGGCGGACTATCTTACAATCAGCCCCAGCATTTT.